This entry is about one T cell receptor (beta chain). Its cognate antigen is unknown. This table comes from immunoSEQ multiplex PCR, and its TCRdb copy is limited to in-frame clones, with some not included. The table records roughly 45,000 clones, 63% of them present only once. The CDR3 covers 14 residues. Germline V gene sequence: CDR1 LNHDA, CDR2 SQIVND (reference sequence). Trimming shortened V by 7 bases and J by 2 bases, and 14 bases separated the two germline ends. This sample is drawn from a study of radiotherapy plus CTLA-4 blockade in lung cancer. Study conclusions and caveats: Interferon-beta and early blood T cell clone dynamics reportedly predicted response best.

The clonotype comes from a human donor with non-small cell lung cancer who had a partial response to radiotherapy plus ipilimumab. The rearrangement links TRBV19 to TRBJ1-2, with a tentative D call TRBD1 (6 bases). This material consisted of peripheral blood, taken from a patient treated with radiotherapy plus ipilimumab. The CDR3 nucleotides are TGTGCCAGTACCCCGACAGGAAAAAACTATGGCTACACCTTC. The encoded protein is CASTPTGKNYGYTF.